This T cell receptor (beta chain) comes out of a study of shared clonotypes between healthy human individuals. Regarding the study as a whole: The donor pool, a small one, limited the genetic and exposure-history diversity represented. A reduction in generation probabilities was seen for non-shared clonotypes relative to those shared by all four donors. Investigators expected sequencing depth to affect clonotype sharing among donors.

Ten or more counts support this clone. The target antigen is unknown. V was cut by 6 bases and J by 1 base, with 6 bases left in between. Germline lookup yields CDR1 DFQATT and CDR2 SNEGSKA (reference sequence). The CDR3 consists of 11 residues. The authors loaded around 220 ng DNA, around 32,000 T cell genomes, into sorted-subset replicate PCRs. Profiled with immunoSEQ multiplex PCR; TCRdb holds only in-frame clones, not every one. The sample has about 1.1 million clones, more than 75% seen once. What was sequenced was memory CD4+ T cells from PBMCs. The subset here: CD45RA-negative fraction. V and J are TRBV20-1 and TRBJ1-2, with D unresolved. This clonotype was obtained from a man between 18 and 35 years old in good health. Some clones in this sample may be carry-over from other donors' samples. CDR3 amino acids: CSAYFNYGYTF. CDR3 DNA sequence: TGCAGTGCCTACTTTAACTATGGCTACACCTTC.